These T cell receptor beta chains were read from a single sample in a study of T cells after yellow fever vaccination. Via MiXCR, TCRdb re-called the 5' RACE reads, giving one row per CDR3 protein. The profile shows around 29,000 distinct CDR3 sequences, 6.3% of them singletons. The sequences come from PBMCs, either bulk or a sorted T-cell subset (CD4+, CD8+, memory, or dextramer-sorted; not recorded which), collected on the day of the yellow fever booster vaccination. The receptor set was obtained from a man younger than 45 who received the YFV17D yellow fever vaccine. CDR3s include the opening cysteine and the closing phenylalanine or tryptophan. The D gene is left open where the match is weak. A clone size is listed for some rows: how often the clone was seen (once, few, many), or a class if it is expanded.

clone size	V gene	D gene	J gene	CDR3 protein	CDR3 DNA
few	TRBV9	-	TRBJ2-3	CASSSPTRILRSRHTDTQYF	TGTGCCAGCAGCTCGCCGACTAGAATCCTCCGATCTAGACACACAGATACGCAGTATTTT
many	TRBV28	TRBD1	TRBJ2-5	CASSGAPGDRLSETQYF	TGTGCCAGCAGCGGCGCACCAGGGGACAGGCTTAGTGAGACCCAGTACTTC
many	TRBV7-8	-	TRBJ2-1	CASSLGVSNEQFF	TGTGCCAGCAGCTTAGGTGTCAGCAATGAGCAGTTCTTC
few	TRBV15	TRBD1	TRBJ1-2	CATRGTGDNYGYTF	TGTGCCACCAGGGGGACAGGGGATAACTATGGCTACACCTTC
few	TRBV7-8	TRBD2	TRBJ2-7	CASSWTSGSPYEQYF	TGTGCCAGCAGCTGGACTAGCGGGAGCCCGTACGAGCAGTACTTC
many	TRBV20-1	TRBD2	TRBJ2-5	CSARDGLAGGPLGETQYF	TGCAGTGCTAGAGATGGGCTAGCGGGCGGCCCCCTCGGGGAGACCCAGTACTTC
few	TRBV4-3	TRBD2	TRBJ2-7	CASSQVGGDDEQYF	TGCGCCAGCAGCCAAGTGGGAGGGGACGACGAGCAGTACTTC
many	TRBV7-6	TRBD2	TRBJ2-6	CASSLSGGGSGANVLTF	TGTGCCAGCAGCCTCTCGGGAGGGGGATCTGGGGCCAACGTCCTGACTTTC
-	TRBV19	-	TRBJ2-7	CASSILGGYYEQYF	TGTGCCAGTAGTATCCTAGGTGGATACTACGAGCAGTACTTC
many	TRBV5-1	-	TRBJ2-3	CASSLAVPGRDTQYF	TGCGCCAGCAGCTTGGCCGTCCCAGGTCGGGATACGCAGTATTTT
many	TRBV9	-	TRBJ2-5	CASSVSPGTKETQYF	TGTGCCAGCAGCGTTTCCCCCGGGACAAAAGAGACCCAGTACTTC
-	TRBV6-1	-	TRBJ2-1	CASSETGIYNEQFF	TGTGCCAGCAGTGAAACGGGCATCTACAATGAGCAGTTCTTC
many	TRBV5-6	-	TRBJ2-5	CASSLGRGIAQYF	TGTGCCAGCAGCTTGGGCCGTGGGATTGCCCAGTACTTC
many	TRBV20-1	-	TRBJ2-5	CSAYGLRTGIQETQYF	TGCAGTGCTTACGGGCTCCGAACAGGTATCCAAGAGACCCAGTACTTC
few	TRBV5-1	TRBD2	TRBJ2-3	CATAGLAGSLDTQYF	TGCGCCACCGCTGGACTAGCGGGATCGTTAGATACGCAGTATTTT
many	TRBV7-7	-	TRBJ2-1	CASSSEWGNEQFF	TGTGCCAGCAGCTCCGAGTGGGGTAATGAGCAGTTCTTC
many	TRBV11-3	-	TRBJ2-3	CASSPQIGADTQYF	TGTGCCAGCAGCCCTCAAATAGGGGCAGATACGCAGTATTTT
many	TRBV28	TRBD1	TRBJ2-1	CASSRQGHFYNEQFF	TGTGCCAGCAGTCGACAGGGACACTTCTACAATGAGCAGTTCTTC
many	TRBV6-2/TRBV6-3	-	TRBJ2-1	CASSLGAESEQFF	TGTGCCAGCTCCCTGGGGGCAGAAAGTGAGCAGTTCTTC
many	TRBV28	-	TRBJ1-2	CASSNFLVDGYTF	TGTGCCAGCAGTAACTTCCTTGTGGATGGCTACACCTTC